A selection of T cell receptor beta chains follows, all from one sample in a study of T cells after yellow fever vaccination. A single record per CDR3 protein comes from TCRdb applying MiXCR to the 5' RACE reads. The profile shows 230,000 or so distinct CDR3 sequences, around 3.5% of them singletons. Sample: PBMCs, taken 15 days after the yellow fever booster vaccination. These receptors were obtained from a man younger than 35 who received the YFV17D yellow fever vaccine. Both conserved end residues are part of each CDR3. D genes are given only for firm matches.

d_call: .; j_call: TRBJ2-4; cdr3_length: 14; v_call: TRBV4-3; cdr3_aa: CASSQNWVENIQYF
d_call: TRBD2; j_call: TRBJ2-3; cdr3_length: 16; v_call: TRBV5-1; cdr3_aa: CASSPGLDASTDTQYF
d_call: .; j_call: TRBJ1-5; cdr3_length: 16; v_call: TRBV4-1; cdr3_aa: CASSQDGIRVDQPQHF
d_call: .; j_call: TRBJ2-7; cdr3_length: 13; v_call: TRBV20-1; cdr3_aa: CSARGPATYEQYF
d_call: .; j_call: TRBJ1-4; cdr3_length: 15; v_call: TRBV12-3/TRBV12-4; cdr3_aa: CASSPRTRREEKLFF
d_call: .; j_call: TRBJ2-7; cdr3_length: 13; v_call: TRBV12-3/TRBV12-4; cdr3_aa: CASSLGLTYEQYF
d_call: .; j_call: TRBJ2-1; cdr3_length: 15; v_call: TRBV5-1; cdr3_aa: CASSLREPSYNEQFF
d_call: TRBD2; j_call: TRBJ2-1; cdr3_length: 14; v_call: TRBV19; cdr3_aa: CASTGTSGPNEQFF
d_call: .; j_call: TRBJ2-3; cdr3_length: 15; v_call: TRBV20-1; cdr3_aa: CSARDPSGSADTQYF
d_call: .; j_call: TRBJ1-6; cdr3_length: 13; v_call: TRBV12-3/TRBV12-4; cdr3_aa: CASTRSYNSPLHF
d_call: .; j_call: TRBJ2-4; cdr3_length: 16; v_call: TRBV14; cdr3_aa: CASSQWRVKAKNIQYF
d_call: .; j_call: TRBJ2-5; cdr3_length: 17; v_call: TRBV3-1; cdr3_aa: CASSQAYAGSSRETQYF
d_call: .; j_call: TRBJ2-3; cdr3_length: 14; v_call: TRBV28; cdr3_aa: CASISLWGRDTQYF
d_call: .; j_call: TRBJ2-3; cdr3_length: 12; v_call: TRBV20-1; cdr3_aa: CSAQGGTDTQYF
d_call: .; j_call: TRBJ1-5; cdr3_length: 13; v_call: TRBV20-1; cdr3_aa: CSVRRGGNQPQHF
d_call: .; j_call: TRBJ1-5; cdr3_length: 15; v_call: TRBV12-3/TRBV12-4; cdr3_aa: CASSFGQGNNQPQHF
d_call: .; j_call: TRBJ2-4; cdr3_length: 16; v_call: TRBV5-5; cdr3_aa: CASSIEGDRGKNIQYF
d_call: .; j_call: TRBJ2-7; cdr3_length: 12; v_call: TRBV3-1; cdr3_aa: CASSQAAQEQYF
d_call: .; j_call: TRBJ2-2; cdr3_length: 16; v_call: TRBV27; cdr3_aa: CASSLRKGKVTGELFF
d_call: .; j_call: TRBJ1-6; cdr3_length: 14; v_call: TRBV7-2; cdr3_aa: CASTKLSEGSPLHF
d_call: TRBD1; j_call: TRBJ1-2; cdr3_length: 16; v_call: TRBV7-6; cdr3_aa: CASTLRQGDDQGGYTF
d_call: .; j_call: TRBJ1-1; cdr3_length: 15; v_call: TRBV18; cdr3_aa: CASSPPSRADTEAFF
d_call: .; j_call: TRBJ2-2; cdr3_length: 11; v_call: TRBV19; cdr3_aa: CASSGTGELFF
d_call: TRBD2; j_call: TRBJ2-3; cdr3_length: 16; v_call: TRBV29-1; cdr3_aa: CSVEEWFGGSTDTQYF
d_call: .; j_call: TRBJ1-5; cdr3_length: 14; v_call: TRBV23-1; cdr3_aa: CASFRDSANQPQHF
d_call: .; j_call: TRBJ1-1; cdr3_length: 15; v_call: TRBV5-1; cdr3_aa: CASSYWTDIDTEAFF
d_call: .; j_call: TRBJ2-1; cdr3_length: 12; v_call: TRBV5-5; cdr3_aa: CASSLGMYEQFF
d_call: .; j_call: TRBJ2-3; cdr3_length: 15; v_call: TRBV4-2; cdr3_aa: CASRQSGWGTDTQYF
d_call: TRBD2; j_call: TRBJ2-2; cdr3_length: 15; v_call: TRBV5-1; cdr3_aa: CASSPRGGRTGELFF
d_call: .; j_call: TRBJ1-2; cdr3_length: 12; v_call: TRBV6-6; cdr3_aa: CASSTQDYGYTF
d_call: .; j_call: TRBJ1-5; cdr3_length: 12; v_call: TRBV7-2; cdr3_aa: CASSLGVQPQHF
d_call: .; j_call: TRBJ2-7; cdr3_length: 15; v_call: TRBV9; cdr3_aa: CASSVVPGPDYEQYF
d_call: .; j_call: TRBJ1-6; cdr3_length: 16; v_call: TRBV14; cdr3_aa: CASSQPGHVYNSPLHF
d_call: TRBD1; j_call: TRBJ1-1; cdr3_length: 15; v_call: TRBV19; cdr3_aa: CASNSRDRGNTEAFF
d_call: .; j_call: TRBJ2-3; cdr3_length: 15; v_call: TRBV7-9; cdr3_aa: CASSLALGGTDTQYF
d_call: .; j_call: TRBJ2-5; cdr3_length: 13; v_call: TRBV9; cdr3_aa: CASSAQVGETQYF
d_call: TRBD1; j_call: TRBJ1-5; cdr3_length: 15; v_call: TRBV7-9; cdr3_aa: CASSDGQVRDQPQHF
d_call: TRBD1; j_call: TRBJ1-2; cdr3_length: 13; v_call: TRBV7-8; cdr3_aa: CATSGQGGYGYTF
d_call: TRBD2; j_call: TRBJ2-3; cdr3_length: 18; v_call: TRBV27; cdr3_aa: CASSLRASGGRSTDTQYF
d_call: .; j_call: TRBJ1-2; cdr3_length: 13; v_call: TRBV5-1; cdr3_aa: CASSLEQGYGYTF
d_call: .; j_call: TRBJ2-1; cdr3_length: 13; v_call: TRBV27; cdr3_aa: CASSLPQSSKQFF